The clone carrying this T cell receptor (beta chain) has a count of ten or more. Its target is not known. Coverage ceases 3 residues before the CDR3 finishes, and the germline J gene fills in the end. Trimming took off 1 base at V and 4 bases at J, with 9 bases between the two ends. Germline CDR1 reads MGHRA; CDR2 reads YSYEKL. The CDR3 has 14 amino acids. These data are taken from a study of T cell clonality in common variable immunodeficiency. Notes on the study in general: Fewer TCRbeta clones were shared among CVID subjects than controls.

Equal genomic DNA amounts from CVID and control samples were sequenced. Sequencing used immunoSEQ multiplex PCR; TCRdb keeps in-frame clones, though not all of them. The sample has roughly 70,000 clones, none seen only once. The gene calls are TRBV4-1 and TRBJ2-3; D call uncertain. The sequencing input was peripheral blood mononuclear cells. The receptor was derived from a person between 18 and 70 years old in good health. The CDR3: CASSQAGFADTQYF. The part of the CDR3 DNA that was read is TGCGCCAGCAGCCAAGCGGGTTTTGCAGATACG.